The entry that follows covers one TCR beta chain sequence. Its antigen is not known. These data are taken from a study of CD8+CD57+ T cells in acquired aplastic anemia. As for the study in general: Quantities of DNA derived from sorted CD4+ and CD8+ cells averaged roughly 3 ug. Study findings and constraints: Significance was not reached for CD8+ Simpson's diversity between patients and controls. Some 31 sequences, all CD8+ CDR3, were shared between patients and controls.

Germline loops: CDR1 SQVTM, CDR2 ANQGSEA. CDR3 length equals 13 residues. V trimming: 7 bases; J trimming: 8 bases; junction bases outside the gene matches: 5. The template used for profiling TCR beta VDJ and CDR3 was genomic DNA. TCRdb analysed the reads with MiXCR anew, one entry per CDR3 protein. The sample has 150,000 to 200,000 distinct CDR3 sequences, over 60% seen once. The sequence came from a human donor with severe aplastic anemia or a healthy control (not recorded which). The genes are TRBV29-1 and TRBJ2-1; 13 bases are a match to TRBD2. The sample was sorted CD4+, CD8+, or CD8+CD57+ T cells (not recorded which) from PBMCs. Written as DNA, the CDR3 is TGCAGCGGGAGGACTAGCGGGGGCGATGAGCAGTTCTTC. Amino acid sequence: CSGRTSGGDEQFF.